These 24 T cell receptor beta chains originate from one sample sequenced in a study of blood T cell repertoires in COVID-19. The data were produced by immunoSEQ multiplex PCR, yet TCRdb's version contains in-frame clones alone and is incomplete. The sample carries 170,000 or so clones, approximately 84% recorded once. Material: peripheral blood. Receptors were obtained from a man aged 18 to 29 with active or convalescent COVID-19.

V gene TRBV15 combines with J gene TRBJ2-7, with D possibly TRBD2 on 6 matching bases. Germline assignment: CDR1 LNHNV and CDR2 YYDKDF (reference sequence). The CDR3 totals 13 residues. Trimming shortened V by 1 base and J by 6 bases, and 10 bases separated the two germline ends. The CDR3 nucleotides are TGTGCCACCAGCAGAGCGGCGGGATCCGAGCAGTACTTC. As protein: CATSRAAGSEQYF. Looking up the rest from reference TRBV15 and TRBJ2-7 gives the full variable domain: DAMVIQNPRYQVTQFGKPVTLSCSQTLNHNVMYWYQQKSSQAPKLLFHYYDKDFNNEADTPDNFQSRRPNTSFCFLDIRSPGLGDTAMYLCATSRAAGSEQYFGPGTRLTVT.

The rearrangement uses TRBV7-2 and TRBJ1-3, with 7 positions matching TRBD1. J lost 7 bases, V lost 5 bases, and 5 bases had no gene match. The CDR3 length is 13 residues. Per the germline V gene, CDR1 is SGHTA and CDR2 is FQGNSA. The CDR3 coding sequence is TGTGCCAGCAGCGTGGACAGGCGCAACACCATATATTTT. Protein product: CASSVDRRNTIYF.

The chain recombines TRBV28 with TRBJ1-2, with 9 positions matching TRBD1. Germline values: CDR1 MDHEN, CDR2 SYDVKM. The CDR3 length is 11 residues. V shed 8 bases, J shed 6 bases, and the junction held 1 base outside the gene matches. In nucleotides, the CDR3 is TGTGCCAGCCACAGGGGGCATGGCTACACCTTC. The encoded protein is CASHRGHGYTF.

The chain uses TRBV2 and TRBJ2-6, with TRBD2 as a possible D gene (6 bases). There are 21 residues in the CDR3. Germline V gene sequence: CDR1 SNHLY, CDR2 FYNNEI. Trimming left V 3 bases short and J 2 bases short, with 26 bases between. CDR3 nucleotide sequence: TGTGCCAGCAGTGACTACTTTGGCACGGAATGGACTACTACTGGGGCCAACGTCCTGACTTTC. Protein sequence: CASSDYFGTEWTTTGANVLTF.

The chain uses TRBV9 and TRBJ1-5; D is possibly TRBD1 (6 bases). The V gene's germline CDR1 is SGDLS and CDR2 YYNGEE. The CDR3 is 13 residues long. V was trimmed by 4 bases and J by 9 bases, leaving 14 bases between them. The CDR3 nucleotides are TGTGCCAGCAGCCTGGACAGCGGCAGGCCCCAGCATTTT. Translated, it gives CASSLDSGRPQHF.

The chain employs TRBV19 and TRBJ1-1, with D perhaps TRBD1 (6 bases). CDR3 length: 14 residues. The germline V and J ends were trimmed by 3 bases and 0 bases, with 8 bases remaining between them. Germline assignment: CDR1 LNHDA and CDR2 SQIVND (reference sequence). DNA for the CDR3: TGTGCCAGTAGTATCACAGGGATGAACACTGAAGCTTTCTTT. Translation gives CASSITGMNTEAFF.

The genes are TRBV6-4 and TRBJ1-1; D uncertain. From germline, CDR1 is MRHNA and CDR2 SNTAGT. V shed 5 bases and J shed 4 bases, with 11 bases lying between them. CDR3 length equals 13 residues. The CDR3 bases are TGTGCCAGCAGTTCCCAAGGGAGCACTGAAGCTTTCTTT. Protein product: CASSSQGSTEAFF.

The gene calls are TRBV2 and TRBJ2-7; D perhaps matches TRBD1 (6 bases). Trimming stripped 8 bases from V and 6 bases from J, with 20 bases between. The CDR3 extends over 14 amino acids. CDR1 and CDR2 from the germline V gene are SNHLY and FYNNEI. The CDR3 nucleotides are TGTGCCAGCCTAAAGGGTACAGGGTTCCTCGAGCAGTACTTC. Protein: CASLKGTGFLEQYF.

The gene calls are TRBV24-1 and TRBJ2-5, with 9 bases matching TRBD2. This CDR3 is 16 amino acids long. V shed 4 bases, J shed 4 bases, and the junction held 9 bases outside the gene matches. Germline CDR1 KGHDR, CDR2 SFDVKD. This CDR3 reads CATSDPPTSGRETQYF. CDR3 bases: TGTGCCACCAGTGACCCTCCGACTAGCGGTAGAGAGACCCAGTACTTC.

CDR3 amino acids: CASSLPGQGKDNEQFF. The CDR3 DNA sequence: TGTGCCAGCAGCCTACCGGGACAGGGAAAAGACAATGAGCAGTTCTTC. The gene calls are TRBV7-8 and TRBJ2-1, with 9 bases identical to TRBD1. V lost 5 bases to trimming and J lost 5 bases; unmatched junction nucleotides: 10. Germline V gene data show CDR1 as SGHVS and CDR2 as FQNEAQ. The CDR3 consists of 16 residues.

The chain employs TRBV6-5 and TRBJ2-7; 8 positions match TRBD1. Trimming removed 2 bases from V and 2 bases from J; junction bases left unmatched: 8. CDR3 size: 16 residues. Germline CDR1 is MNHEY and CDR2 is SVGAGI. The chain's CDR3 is CASSYRSGTGAYEQYF. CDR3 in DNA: TGTGCCAGCAGTTACCGTAGTGGGACAGGAGCCTACGAGCAGTACTTC.

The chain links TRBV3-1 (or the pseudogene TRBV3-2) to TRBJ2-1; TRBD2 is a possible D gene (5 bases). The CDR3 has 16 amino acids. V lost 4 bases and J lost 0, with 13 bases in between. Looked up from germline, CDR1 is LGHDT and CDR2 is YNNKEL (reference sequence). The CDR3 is CASSLLRGGSYNEQFF. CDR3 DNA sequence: TGTGCCAGCAGCCTCCTCCGGGGTGGCTCCTACAATGAGCAGTTCTTC.

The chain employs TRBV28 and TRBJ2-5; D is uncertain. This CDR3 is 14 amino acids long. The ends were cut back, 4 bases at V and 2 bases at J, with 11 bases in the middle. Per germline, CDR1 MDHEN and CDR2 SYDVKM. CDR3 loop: CASSYGQAQETQYF. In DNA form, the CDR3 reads TGTGCCAGCAGTTATGGCCAGGCACAAGAGACCCAGTACTTC. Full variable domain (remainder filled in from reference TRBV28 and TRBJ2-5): DVKVTQSSRYLVKRTGEKVFLECVQDMDHENMFWYRQDPGLGLRLIYFSYDVKMKEKGDIPEGYSVSREKKERFSLILESASTNQTSMYLCASSYGQAQETQYFGPGTRLLVL.

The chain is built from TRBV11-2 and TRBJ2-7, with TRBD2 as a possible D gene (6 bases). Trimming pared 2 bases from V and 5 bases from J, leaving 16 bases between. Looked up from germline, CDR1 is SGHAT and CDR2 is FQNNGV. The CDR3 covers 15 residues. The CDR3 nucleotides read TGTGCCAGCAGCTTAATGAGAGGGAGGTTCGACGAGCAGTACTTC. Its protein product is CASSLMRGRFDEQYF.

The CDR3 DNA sequence: TGTGCCAGCAGCGTAAGGCCCGGGACAGGGTTGACAGATACGCAGTATTTT. Amino acids: CASSVRPGTGLTDTQYF. The chain couples TRBV9 to TRBJ2-3, with 9 bases lining up with TRBD1. The CDR3 loop spans 17 amino acids. Trimming at V came to 1 base and at J to 3 bases, leaving 9 bases not matched to a gene. Germline V gene data show CDR1 as SGDLS and CDR2 as YYNGEE. The whole variable domain, filled in from reference TRBV9 and TRBJ2-3, reads DSGVTQTPKHLITATGQRVTLRCSPRSGDLSVYWYQQSLDQGLQFLIQYYNGEERAKGNILERFSAQQFPDLHSELNLSSLELGDSALYFCASSVRPGTGLTDTQYFGPGTRLTVL.

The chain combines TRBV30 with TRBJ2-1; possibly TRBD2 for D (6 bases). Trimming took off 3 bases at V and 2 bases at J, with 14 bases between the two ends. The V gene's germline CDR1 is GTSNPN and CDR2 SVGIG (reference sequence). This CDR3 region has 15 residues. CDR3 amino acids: CAWRSRTTAYNEQFF. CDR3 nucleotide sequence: TGTGCCTGGAGATCCAGGACTACCGCCTACAATGAGCAGTTCTTC.

The chain's CDR3 is CASSGPGGQETQYF. CDR3 sequence (DNA): TGTGCCAGCAGTGGCCCAGGGGGACAAGAGACCCAGTACTTC. This sequence joins TRBV25-1 and TRBJ2-5; 7 bases fit TRBD1. There are 14 residues in the CDR3. Trimming at V came to 4 bases and at J to 2 bases, leaving 4 bases not matched to a gene. Germline CDR1 and CDR2: MGHDK and SYGVNS.

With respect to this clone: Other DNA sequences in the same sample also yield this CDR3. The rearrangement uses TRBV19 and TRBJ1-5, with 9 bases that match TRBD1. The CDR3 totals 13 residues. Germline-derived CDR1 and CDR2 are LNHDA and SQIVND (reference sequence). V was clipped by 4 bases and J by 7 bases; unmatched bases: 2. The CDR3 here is CASSKTGGQPQHF. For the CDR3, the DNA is TGTGCCAGTAGTAAGACAGGGGGGCAGCCCCAGCATTTT.

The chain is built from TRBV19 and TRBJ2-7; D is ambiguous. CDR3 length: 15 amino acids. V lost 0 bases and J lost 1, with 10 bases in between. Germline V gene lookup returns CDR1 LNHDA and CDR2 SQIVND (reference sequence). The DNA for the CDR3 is TGTGCCAGTAGTATAGATTTGCTACCATCCTACGAGCAGTACTTC. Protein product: CASSIDLLPSYEQYF.

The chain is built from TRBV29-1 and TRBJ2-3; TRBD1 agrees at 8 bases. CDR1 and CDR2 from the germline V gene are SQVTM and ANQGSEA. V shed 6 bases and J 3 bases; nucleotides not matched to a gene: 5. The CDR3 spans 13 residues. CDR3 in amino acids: CSVTGGGTDTQYF. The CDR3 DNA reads TGCAGCGTCACAGGGGGTGGAACAGATACGCAGTATTTT.

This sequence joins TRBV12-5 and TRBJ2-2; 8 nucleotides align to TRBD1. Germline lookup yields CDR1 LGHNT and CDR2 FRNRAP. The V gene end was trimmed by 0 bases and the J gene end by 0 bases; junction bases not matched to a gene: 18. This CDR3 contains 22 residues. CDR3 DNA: TGTGCTAGTGGTTTGGTACACAAAGACAGTGCGACAGGGGACTCGAACACCGGGGAGCTGTTTTTT. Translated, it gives CASGLVHKDSATGDSNTGELFF.

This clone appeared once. The CDR3 protein is CASSPGTSGAYEQYF. The CDR3 DNA reads TGTGCCAGCAGCCCCGGGACTAGCGGGGCCTACGAGCAGTACTTC. This chain uses TRBV9 with TRBJ2-7, with TRBD2 matching 13 bases. The V gene end was trimmed by 4 bases and the J gene end by 2 bases; junction bases not matched to a gene: 3. Germline V lookup: CDR1 SGDLS, CDR2 YYNGEE. The CDR3 consists of 15 residues.

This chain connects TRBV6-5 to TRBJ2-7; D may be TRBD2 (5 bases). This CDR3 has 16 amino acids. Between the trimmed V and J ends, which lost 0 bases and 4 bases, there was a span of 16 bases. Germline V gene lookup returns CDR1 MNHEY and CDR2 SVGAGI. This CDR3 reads CASSYSRSRVNYEQYF. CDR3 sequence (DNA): TGTGCCAGCAGTTACTCGAGATCGAGGGTGAATTACGAGCAGTACTTC.

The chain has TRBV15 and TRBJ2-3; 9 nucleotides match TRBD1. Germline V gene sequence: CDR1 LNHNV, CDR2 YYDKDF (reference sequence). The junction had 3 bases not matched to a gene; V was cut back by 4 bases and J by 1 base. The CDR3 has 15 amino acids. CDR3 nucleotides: TGTGCCACCAGCATCAGGACAGGGGGCACAGATACGCAGTATTTT. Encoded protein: CATSIRTGGTDTQYF.